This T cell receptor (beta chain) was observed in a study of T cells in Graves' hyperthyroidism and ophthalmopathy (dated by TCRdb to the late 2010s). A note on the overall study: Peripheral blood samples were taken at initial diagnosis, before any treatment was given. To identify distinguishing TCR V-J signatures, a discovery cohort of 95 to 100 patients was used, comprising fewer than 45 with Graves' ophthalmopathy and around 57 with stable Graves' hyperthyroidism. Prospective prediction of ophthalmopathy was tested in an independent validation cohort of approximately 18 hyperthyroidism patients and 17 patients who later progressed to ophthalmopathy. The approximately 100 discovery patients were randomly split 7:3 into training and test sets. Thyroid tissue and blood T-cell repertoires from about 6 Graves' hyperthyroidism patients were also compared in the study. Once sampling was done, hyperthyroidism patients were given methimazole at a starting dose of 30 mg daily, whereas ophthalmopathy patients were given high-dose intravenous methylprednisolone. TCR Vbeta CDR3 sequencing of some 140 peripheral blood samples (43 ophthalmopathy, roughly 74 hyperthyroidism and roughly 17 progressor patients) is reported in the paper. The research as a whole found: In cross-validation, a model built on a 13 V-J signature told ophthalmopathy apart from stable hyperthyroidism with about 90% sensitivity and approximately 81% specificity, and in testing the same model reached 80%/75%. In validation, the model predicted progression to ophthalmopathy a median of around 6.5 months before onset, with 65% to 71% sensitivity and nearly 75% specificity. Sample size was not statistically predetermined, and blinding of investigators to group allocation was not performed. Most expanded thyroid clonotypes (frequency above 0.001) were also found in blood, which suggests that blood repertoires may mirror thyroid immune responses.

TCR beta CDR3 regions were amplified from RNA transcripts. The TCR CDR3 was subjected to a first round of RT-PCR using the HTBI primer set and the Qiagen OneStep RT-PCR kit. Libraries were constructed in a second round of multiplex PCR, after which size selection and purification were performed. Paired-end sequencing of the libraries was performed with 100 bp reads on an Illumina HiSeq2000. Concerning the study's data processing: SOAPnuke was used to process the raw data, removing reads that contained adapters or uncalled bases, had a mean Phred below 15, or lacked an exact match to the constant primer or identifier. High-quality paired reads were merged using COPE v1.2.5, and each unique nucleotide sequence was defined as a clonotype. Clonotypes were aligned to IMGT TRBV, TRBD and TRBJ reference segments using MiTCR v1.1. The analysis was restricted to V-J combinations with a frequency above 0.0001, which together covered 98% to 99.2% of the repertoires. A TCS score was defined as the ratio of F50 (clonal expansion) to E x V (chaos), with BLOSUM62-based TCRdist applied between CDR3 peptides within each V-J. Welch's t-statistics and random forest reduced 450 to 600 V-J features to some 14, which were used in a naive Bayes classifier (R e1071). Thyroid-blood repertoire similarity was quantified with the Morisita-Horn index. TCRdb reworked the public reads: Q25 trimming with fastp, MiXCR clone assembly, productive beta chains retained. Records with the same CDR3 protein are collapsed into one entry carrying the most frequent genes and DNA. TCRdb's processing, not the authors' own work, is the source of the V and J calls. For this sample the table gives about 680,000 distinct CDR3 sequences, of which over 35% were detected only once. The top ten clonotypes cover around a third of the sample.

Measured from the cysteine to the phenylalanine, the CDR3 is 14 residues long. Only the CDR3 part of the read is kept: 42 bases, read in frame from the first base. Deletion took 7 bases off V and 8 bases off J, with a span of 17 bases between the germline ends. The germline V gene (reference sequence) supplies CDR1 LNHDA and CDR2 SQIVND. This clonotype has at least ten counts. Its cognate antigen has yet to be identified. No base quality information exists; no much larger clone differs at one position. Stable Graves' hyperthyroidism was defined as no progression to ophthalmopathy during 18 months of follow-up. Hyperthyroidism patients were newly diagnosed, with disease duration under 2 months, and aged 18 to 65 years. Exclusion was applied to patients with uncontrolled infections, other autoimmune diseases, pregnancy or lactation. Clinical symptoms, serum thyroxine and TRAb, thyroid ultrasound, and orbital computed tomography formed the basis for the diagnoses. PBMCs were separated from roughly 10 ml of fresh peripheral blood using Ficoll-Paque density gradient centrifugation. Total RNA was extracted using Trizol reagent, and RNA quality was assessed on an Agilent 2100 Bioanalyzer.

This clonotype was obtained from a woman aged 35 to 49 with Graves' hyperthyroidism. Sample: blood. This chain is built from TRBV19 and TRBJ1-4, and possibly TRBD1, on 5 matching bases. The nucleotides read TGTGCCAGTAACTCCGGCCAACGGGGCGAAAAACTGTTTTTT. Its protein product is CASNSGQRGEKLFF.